This T cell receptor (beta chain) was obtained from a study of T cells in Graves' hyperthyroidism and ophthalmopathy. Study-level information: Any treatment followed the collection of peripheral blood at initial diagnosis.

RNA transcripts served as the template for amplifying TCR beta CDR3 regions. The primer set for the first-round RT-PCR of the TCR CDR3 was HTBI. MiXCR, run by TCRdb on the multiplex PCR reads, gives a single entry per CDR3 protein. The profile shows approximately 410,000 distinct CDR3 sequences, roughly 13% of them singletons. Those with hyperthyroidism were 18 to 65 years old, newly diagnosed, and ill for under 2 months. The PBMCs were taken from approximately 9.7 ml of fresh peripheral blood. In regard to this clonotype: Its antigen is not identified.

Study-level findings and limits: A model of 13 V-J pairs discriminated ophthalmopathy from stable hyperthyroidism.

The sequence was obtained from a woman between 18 and 29 years old with Graves' hyperthyroidism. Sequenced input: blood.

CDR3 region: CASSPPPGTVSNQPQHF. The CDR3 DNA is TGTGCCAGCAGCCCCCCCCCCGGGACAGTGAGCAATCAGCCCCAGCATTTT. V and J are TRBV28 and TRBJ1-5, with 7 nucleotides matching TRBD1. The CDR3 has 17 amino acids. The trim removed 6 bases at V and 1 base at J, leaving 12 bases unmatched. CDR1 is MDHEN, CDR2 SYDVKM, per germline.